This T cell receptor (beta chain) was recorded in a study of blood T cells in healthy people across ages. It was ten milliliters of peripheral blood that were drawn from each donor. The CDR3 totals 14 residues. The germline V gene encodes CDR1 MNHEY and CDR2 SVGAGI. Trimming left V 6 bases short and J 3 bases short, with 14 bases between. This clonotype was observed a handful of times. Antigen unknown. The use of a sample-barcoded 5' primer and a J-beta primer mix characterized a second PCR of about 7 to 12 cycles. One entry per CDR3 protein, called by TCRdb with MiXCR from the 5' RACE reads. The data show 650,000 to 1,000,000 distinct CDR3 sequences, around 36% seen once. Study-wide results and limits: It was not known whether donors were CMV positive (a possible confounder of expanded clonotype changes). PBMCs went unsorted, and a conclusive naive versus antigen-experienced comparison was therefore prevented.

Sequences were obtained from blood. This clonotype was obtained from a young man in good health. The chain is built from TRBV6-5 and TRBJ1-1, with D uncertain. The CDR3 region is CASRFKVPDTEAFF. The CDR3 DNA sequence: TGTGCCAGCAGGTTTAAGGTACCGGACACTGAAGCTTTCTTT.